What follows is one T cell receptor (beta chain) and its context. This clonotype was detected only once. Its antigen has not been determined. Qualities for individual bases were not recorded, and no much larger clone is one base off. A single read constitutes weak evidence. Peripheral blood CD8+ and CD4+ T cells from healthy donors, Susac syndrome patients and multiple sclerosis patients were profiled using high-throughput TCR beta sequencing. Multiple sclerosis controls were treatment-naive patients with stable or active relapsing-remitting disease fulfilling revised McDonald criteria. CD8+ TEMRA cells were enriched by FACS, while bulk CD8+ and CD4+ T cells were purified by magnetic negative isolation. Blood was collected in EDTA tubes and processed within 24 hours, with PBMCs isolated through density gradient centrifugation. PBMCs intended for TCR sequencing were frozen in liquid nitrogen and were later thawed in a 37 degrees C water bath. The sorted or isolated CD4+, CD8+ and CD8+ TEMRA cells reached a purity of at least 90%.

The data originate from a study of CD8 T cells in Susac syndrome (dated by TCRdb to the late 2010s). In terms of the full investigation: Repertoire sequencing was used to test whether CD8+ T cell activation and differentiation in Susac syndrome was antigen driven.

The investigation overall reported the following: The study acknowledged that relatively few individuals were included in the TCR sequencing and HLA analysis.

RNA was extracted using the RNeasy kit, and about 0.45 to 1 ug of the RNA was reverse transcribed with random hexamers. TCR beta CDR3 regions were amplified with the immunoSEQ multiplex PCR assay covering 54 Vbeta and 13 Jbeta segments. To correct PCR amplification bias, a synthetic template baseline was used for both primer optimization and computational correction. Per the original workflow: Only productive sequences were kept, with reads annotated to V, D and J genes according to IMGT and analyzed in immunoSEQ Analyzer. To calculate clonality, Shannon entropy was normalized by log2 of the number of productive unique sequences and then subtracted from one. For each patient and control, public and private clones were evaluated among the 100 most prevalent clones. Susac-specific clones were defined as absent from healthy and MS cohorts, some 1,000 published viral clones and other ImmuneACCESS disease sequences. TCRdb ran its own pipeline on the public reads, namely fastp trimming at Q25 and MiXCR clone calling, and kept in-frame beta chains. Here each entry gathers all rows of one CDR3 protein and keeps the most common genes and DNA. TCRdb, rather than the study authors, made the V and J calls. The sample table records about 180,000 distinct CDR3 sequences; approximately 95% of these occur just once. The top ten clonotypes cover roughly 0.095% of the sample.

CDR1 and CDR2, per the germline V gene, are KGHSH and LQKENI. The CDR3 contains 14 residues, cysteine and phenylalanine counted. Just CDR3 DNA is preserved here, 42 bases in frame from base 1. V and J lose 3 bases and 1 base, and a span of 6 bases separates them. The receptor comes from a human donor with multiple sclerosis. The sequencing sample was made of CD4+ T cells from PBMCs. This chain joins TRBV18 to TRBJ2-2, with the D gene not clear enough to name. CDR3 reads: CASSPERNTGELFF. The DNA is TGTGCCAGCTCACCGGAGCGGAACACCGGGGAGCTGTTTTTT. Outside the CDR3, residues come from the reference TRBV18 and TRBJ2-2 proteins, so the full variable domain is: NAGVMQNPRHLVRRRGQEARLRCSPMKGHSHVYWYRQLPEEGLKFMVYLQKENIIDESGMPKERFSAEFPKEGPSILRIQQVVRGDSAAYFCASSPERNTGELFFGEGSRLTVL.